Listed below are T cell receptor beta chains from one sample, sequenced in a study of cytomegalovirus exposure and HLA in healthy donors. Clones were sequenced by immunoSEQ multiplex PCR, and TCRdb holds only the in-frame ones, with some missing. The table includes over 70,000 clones, 70% to 90% detected once. The sequenced sample consisted of PBMCs. These receptors came from a man between 18 and 35 years old in good health and CMV-seronegative. Both conserved end residues are part of each CDR3. A D gene is named only where the DNA matches it firmly. Clone size, where shown, is once, few, many, or a class for clones that have expanded.

D gene: TRBD1
clone size: -
V gene: TRBV6-5
J gene: TRBJ1-2
CDR3 protein: CASSRQGGRYGYTF
CDR3 DNA: TGTGCCAGCAGCCGACAGGGAGGTCGCTATGGCTACACCTTC

D gene: -
clone size: few
V gene: TRBV9
J gene: TRBJ1-6
CDR3 protein: CASRAGTNSPLHF
CDR3 DNA: TGTGCCAGCAGAGCGGGGACTAATTCACCCCTCCACTTT

D gene: TRBD2
clone size: -
V gene: TRBV11-3
J gene: TRBJ2-5
CDR3 protein: CASSYAGGETQYF
CDR3 DNA: TGTGCCAGCAGCTACGCGGGGGGGGAGACCCAGTACTTC

D gene: TRBD1
clone size: -
V gene: TRBV27
J gene: TRBJ2-3
CDR3 protein: CASRRQGTDTQYF
CDR3 DNA: TGTGCCAGCAGAAGACAGGGAACGGATACGCAGTATTTT

D gene: TRBD1
clone size: -
V gene: TRBV7-2
J gene: TRBJ2-7
CDR3 protein: CASSLGQGIHEQYF
CDR3 DNA: TGTGCCAGCAGCTTAGGACAGGGGATTCACGAGCAGTACTTC

D gene: TRBD1
clone size: -
V gene: TRBV15
J gene: TRBJ2-1
CDR3 protein: CATSKRTGIARNEQFF
CDR3 DNA: TGTGCCACCAGCAAACGGACAGGAATCGCGAGAAATGAGCAGTTCTTC

D gene: TRBD1
clone size: -
V gene: TRBV7-9
J gene: TRBJ1-4
CDR3 protein: CASSLPKIGQGVAEKLFF
CDR3 DNA: TGTGCCAGCAGCTTACCTAAAATCGGACAGGGGGTTGCTGAAAAACTGTTTTTT

D gene: TRBD2
clone size: -
V gene: TRBV2
J gene: TRBJ2-3
CDR3 protein: CASSAGLPTDTQYF
CDR3 DNA: TGTGCCAGCAGTGCGGGACTACCCACAGATACGCAGTATTTT

D gene: -
clone size: -
V gene: TRBV5-1
J gene: TRBJ2-1
CDR3 protein: CASSLGNGGLGYEQFF
CDR3 DNA: TGCGCCAGCAGCTTGGGTAACGGGGGGCTCGGGTATGAGCAGTTCTTC

D gene: -
clone size: -
V gene: TRBV7-9
J gene: TRBJ2-1
CDR3 protein: CASSYVAGTYNEQFF
CDR3 DNA: TGTGCCAGCAGCTACGTCGCAGGGACCTACAATGAGCAGTTCTTC

D gene: TRBD2
clone size: -
V gene: TRBV4-2
J gene: TRBJ2-1
CDR3 protein: CASSQEGAGGPYNEQFF
CDR3 DNA: TGTGCCAGCAGCCAAGAGGGAGCGGGGGGTCCTTACAATGAGCAGTTCTTC

D gene: -
clone size: few
V gene: TRBV6-6
J gene: TRBJ2-3
CDR3 protein: CASSWQGRSTDTQYF
CDR3 DNA: TGTGCCAGCTCCTGGCAGGGCAGGAGCACAGATACGCAGTATTTT

D gene: TRBD1
clone size: -
V gene: TRBV7-9
J gene: TRBJ2-5
CDR3 protein: CASSPSDRASETQYF
CDR3 DNA: TGTGCCAGCAGCCCGTCGGACAGGGCGTCAGAGACCCAGTACTTC

D gene: -
clone size: -
V gene: TRBV7-9
J gene: TRBJ1-2
CDR3 protein: CSSSFSGYGYTF
CDR3 DNA: TGTTCCAGCAGCTTTTCCGGCTATGGCTACACCTTC

D gene: -
clone size: -
V gene: TRBV30
J gene: TRBJ1-4
CDR3 protein: CAWKGAAANEKLFF
CDR3 DNA: TGTGCCTGGAAAGGGGCTGCGGCTAATGAAAAACTGTTTTTT

D gene: -
clone size: -
V gene: TRBV19
J gene: TRBJ1-2
CDR3 protein: CASSEDISVYGYTF
CDR3 DNA: TGTGCCAGTAGTGAGGACATTTCGGTCTATGGCTACACCTTC

D gene: -
clone size: -
V gene: TRBV6-1
J gene: TRBJ2-1
CDR3 protein: CASSEDFGNEQFF
CDR3 DNA: TGTGCCAGCAGTGAGGACTTCGGAAATGAGCAGTTCTTC